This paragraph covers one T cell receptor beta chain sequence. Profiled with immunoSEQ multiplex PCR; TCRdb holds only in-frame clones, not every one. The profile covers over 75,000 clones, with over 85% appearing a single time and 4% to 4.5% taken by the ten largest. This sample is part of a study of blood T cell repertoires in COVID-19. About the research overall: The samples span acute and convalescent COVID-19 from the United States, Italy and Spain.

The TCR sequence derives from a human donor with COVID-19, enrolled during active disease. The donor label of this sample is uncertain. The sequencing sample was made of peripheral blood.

The CDR3, as DNA: TGCGCCAGTGCCTACGTGAACACTGAAGCTTTCTTT. Protein product: CASAYVNTEAFF. This chain uses TRBV10-2 with TRBJ1-1, with no clear D. CDR1 is WSHSY and CDR2 is SAAADI in the germline V gene. The CDR3 covers 12 residues. V was clipped by 9 bases and J by 0 bases, with 8 bases between them.